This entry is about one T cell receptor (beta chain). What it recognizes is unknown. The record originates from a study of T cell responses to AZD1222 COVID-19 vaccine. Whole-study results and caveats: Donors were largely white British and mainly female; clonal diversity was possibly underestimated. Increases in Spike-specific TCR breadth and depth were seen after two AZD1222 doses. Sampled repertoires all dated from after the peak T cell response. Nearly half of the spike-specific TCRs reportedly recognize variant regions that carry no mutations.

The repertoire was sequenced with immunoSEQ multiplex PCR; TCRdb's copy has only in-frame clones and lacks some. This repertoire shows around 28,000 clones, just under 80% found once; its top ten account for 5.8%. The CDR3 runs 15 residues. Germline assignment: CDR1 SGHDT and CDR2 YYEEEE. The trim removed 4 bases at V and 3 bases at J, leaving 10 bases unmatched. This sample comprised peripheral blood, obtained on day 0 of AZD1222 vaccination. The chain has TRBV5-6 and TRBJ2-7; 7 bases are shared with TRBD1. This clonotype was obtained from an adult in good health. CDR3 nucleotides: TGTGCCAGCAGCATACAGGGGTTTCAAGGCTACGAGCAGTACTTC. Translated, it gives CASSIQGFQGYEQYF.